The 24 T cell receptor beta chains reported below all come from one sample, sequenced in a study of spatial heterogeneity in lung cancer. The time point: blood at routine non-recurrence follow-up after resection. In TCRdb, the 5' RACE reads were re-called with MiXCR into one record per CDR3 protein. Of about 32,000 distinct CDR3 sequences in the sample, more than 9% were seen once. The specimen was PBMCs, collected at follow-up. These receptors were obtained from a female donor with early-stage non-small cell lung cancer.

There are many counts of this clonotype. The chain joins TRBV6-2 or TRBV6-3 to TRBJ2-1, with D perhaps matching TRBD2 (5 bases). CDR1 is MNHEY, CDR2 SVGEGT, per germline. The length of the CDR3 is 12 residues. The ends were cut back, 6 bases at V and 7 bases at J, with 10 bases in the middle. Written as DNA, the CDR3 is TGTGCCAGCAGCCCAACTAGGAATGAGCAGTTCTTC. Its protein product is CASSPTRNEQFF.

This clonotype was counted a few times. The CDR3 spells CASSSGNEQYF. CDR3 nucleotide sequence: TGTGCCAGCAGTTCCGGGAACGAGCAGTACTTC. This chain joins TRBV7-9 and TRBJ2-7; a weak D match, TRBD2 (5 bases). Trimming removed 6 bases at V and 5 bases at J, with 8 bases between. The CDR3 spans 11 residues. Germline V lookup: CDR1 SEHNR, CDR2 FQNEAQ (reference sequence).

The CDR3 coding sequence is TGTGCCAGCACCCACAGGACGGCTCCGAACTATGGCTACACCTTC. Protein: CASTHRTAPNYGYTF. J is TRBJ1-2 and V is TRBV28, with D tentatively TRBD1 (5 bases). This CDR3 has 15 amino acids. CDR1 is MDHEN and CDR2 is SYDVKM in the germline V gene. The ends were cut back, 7 bases at V and 2 bases at J, with 17 bases in the middle.

This clonotype appeared many times. The rearrangement links TRBV6-6 to TRBJ1-5, with TRBD1 identical over 8 bases. This CDR3 region has 14 residues. Germline CDR1 is MNHNY and CDR2 is SVGAGI (reference sequence). J gave up 6 bases and V 7 bases, and 8 bases lay outside the gene matches. The CDR3 loop reads CASTGGQGGQPQHF. The CDR3, as DNA: TGTGCCAGCACCGGCGGACAGGGAGGTCAGCCCCAGCATTTT.

The V call is TRBV7-3, the J call TRBJ1-4; no clear D. Looked up from germline, CDR1 is SGHTA and CDR2 is FQGTGA. The CDR3 consists of 13 residues. V lost 3 bases and J 3 bases, leaving 5 bases between the germline ends. The DNA for the CDR3 is TGTGCCAGCAGCTTCTCTGCTAATGAAAAACTGTTTTTT. Protein: CASSFSANEKLFF.

Only a few counts were recorded for this clonotype. The CDR3 bases are TGTGCCACCGAGCCATCCGGTCCCGAGCAGTACTTC. Translated: CATEPSGPEQYF. V is TRBV28 and J is TRBJ2-7; D is unclear. Trimming pared 10 bases from V and 6 bases from J, leaving 16 bases between. Germline CDR1 and CDR2: MDHEN and SYDVKM. The CDR3 has 12 residues.

This clonotype was observed at least ten times. This sequence joins TRBV5-1 and TRBJ2-5; D ambiguous. Deletions cut 0 bases from V and 5 bases from J, with 8 bases between. CDR3 size: 13 residues. Germline loops: CDR1 SGHRS, CDR2 YFSETQ. Here the CDR3 DNA reads TGCGCCAGCAGCTTGGCGCTAGTTGAGACCCAGTACTTC. This translates into CASSLALVETQYF.

In this sample, this clonotype turned up many times. This chain links TRBV7-2 with TRBJ1-1; D not certain. Trimming removed 1 base from V and 0 bases from J, with 9 bases in between. The CDR3 runs 15 residues. The germline gives CDR1 SGHTA, CDR2 FQGNSA. CDR3 in amino acids: CASSLEGTLNTEAFF. CDR3 coding DNA: TGTGCCAGCAGCTTAGAGGGCACCTTGAACACTGAAGCTTTCTTT.

This clonotype was observed at least ten times. The V gene is TRBV7-9, the J gene TRBJ2-7; D is ambiguous. This CDR3 has 13 amino acids. V dropped 4 bases and J dropped 3 bases, with 10 bases sitting between them. Germline CDR1 and CDR2: SEHNR and FQNEAQ (reference sequence). CDR3 amino acids: CASSSAYSYEQYF. CDR3 coding DNA: TGTGCCAGCAGCTCGGCCTACAGCTACGAGCAGTACTTC.

This clonotype was observed at least ten times. V and J are TRBV19 and TRBJ1-1; D not certain. Looked up from germline, CDR1 is LNHDA and CDR2 is SQIVND (reference sequence). Trimming removed 6 bases at V and 0 bases at J, with 8 bases between. The CDR3 extends over 13 amino acids. The CDR3 sequence: CASRRSLNTEAFF. In nucleotides, the CDR3 is TGTGCCAGTAGGAGGAGTTTGAACACTGAAGCTTTCTTT. The complete variable domain, with remaining parts taken from reference TRBV19 and TRBJ1-1, reads DGGITQSPKYLFRKEGQNVTLSCEQNLNHDAMYWYRQDPGQGLRLIYYSQIVNDFQKGDIAEGYSVSREKKESFPLTVTSAQKNPTAFYLCASRRSLNTEAFFGQGTRLTVV.

There are a few counts of this clonotype. A junction boundary mismatches the germline segment, possibly from a read error. The rearrangement joins TRBV2 to TRBJ1-1, with a possible D match to TRBD1 (5 bases). The CDR3 is 16 residues long. The germline gives CDR1 SNHLY, CDR2 FYNNEI. The CDR3 is CASSHFRDYPNTGAFF. DNA of the CDR3: TGTGCCAGCAGTCATTTCCGGGACTATCCGAACACTGGAGCTTTCTTT. The full variable domain, completed using reference TRBV2 and TRBJ1-1, is EPEVTQTPSHQVTQMGQEVILRCVPISNHLYFYWYRQILGQKVEFLVSFYNNEISEKSEIFDDQFSVERPDGSNFTLKIRSTKLEDSAMYFCASSHFRDYPNTGAFFGQGTRLTVV.

V gene TRBV6-5 combines with J gene TRBJ1-5; 7 nucleotides match TRBD1. The CDR3 loop spans 14 amino acids. The germline gives CDR1 MNHEY, CDR2 SVGAGI. The V and J ends lost 5 bases and 6 bases, in that order; junction bases with no gene match: 7. This chain's CDR3 is CASSRKTGRQPQHF. The CDR3 nucleotides are TGTGCCAGCAGTCGGAAGACAGGGCGTCAGCCCCAGCATTTT.

This clonotype has a count of ten or more. J is TRBJ1-2 and V is TRBV28; D remains unclear. The germline V gene has CDR1 MDHEN and CDR2 SYDVKM. The CDR3 runs to 13 residues. V was shortened by 3 bases and J by 1 base, with 6 bases between the two germline ends. The CDR3 spells CASSLRGNYGYTF. CDR3 sequence (DNA): TGTGCCAGCAGTTTGCGGGGTAACTATGGCTACACCTTC.

This clonotype was counted at least ten times. J is TRBJ2-7 and V is TRBV7-6, with 10 bases matching TRBD1. The CDR3 runs 16 residues. Germline assignment: CDR1 SGHVS and CDR2 FNYEAQ. J was trimmed by 3 bases and V by 4 bases; bases with no gene match: 9. CDR3: CASSYLGQGVVYEQYF. Here the CDR3 DNA reads TGTGCCAGCAGCTATTTAGGACAGGGGGTAGTCTACGAGCAGTACTTC.

This clonotype has a count of ten or more. The V and J genes are TRBV9 and TRBJ2-6; D may be TRBD1 or TRBD2 (5 bases each). V lost 3 bases and J lost 3, with 10 bases in between. The CDR3 runs to 15 residues. The germline V gene has CDR1 SGDLS and CDR2 YYNGEE. DNA of the CDR3: TGTGCCAGCAGCGGAGGGACGGTTGGGGCCAACGTCCTGACTTTC. The encoded protein is CASSGGTVGANVLTF.

This clonotype was recorded at least ten times. V gene TRBV27 combines with J gene TRBJ2-5, with D perhaps matching TRBD1 or TRBD2 (6 bases each). The CDR3 is 14 amino acids. V was shortened by 7 bases and J by 4 bases, with 16 bases between the two germline ends. Per germline, CDR1 MNHEY and CDR2 SMNVEV (reference sequence). As DNA, the CDR3 is TGTGCCAGCAAAAAAACCAGGGGAGGAGAGACCCAGTACTTC. Translation: CASKKTRGGETQYF.

CDR3 sequence: CASSLGQGDEQFF. In nucleotides, the CDR3 is TGTGCCAGCAGCTTAGGGCAGGGCGATGAGCAGTTCTTC. V gene TRBV11-2 combines with J gene TRBJ2-1; possibly TRBD1 for D (5 bases). Germline CDR1 SGHAT, CDR2 FQNNGV. The V and J ends lost 1 base and 8 bases respectively, with 9 bases between them. The CDR3 length is 13 residues.

The chain uses TRBV7-9 and TRBJ2-2; no clear D. Germline V gives CDR1 SEHNR, CDR2 FQNEAQ (reference sequence). This CDR3 contains 14 residues. Trimming removed 5 bases at V and 4 bases at J, with 11 bases between. CDR3 nucleotide sequence: TGTGCCAGCAGCCCCTCGGTCCCCACCGGGGAGCTGTTTTTT. Encoded protein: CASSPSVPTGELFF.

This clonotype occurred a few times. The chain carries TRBV2 and TRBJ2-7; 7 nucleotides match TRBD2. CDR1 is SNHLY and CDR2 is FYNNEI in the germline V gene. The junction had 9 bases not matched to a gene; V was cut back by 6 bases and J by 7 bases. The CDR3 runs to 13 residues. In DNA, the CDR3 is TGTGCCAGCAGGCGTCGGGGAGGGAATGAGCAGTACTTC. Protein: CASRRRGGNEQYF. The full variable domain, in which reference TRBV2 and TRBJ2-7 provide the parts outside the CDR3, is EPEVTQTPSHQVTQMGQEVILRCVPISNHLYFYWYRQILGQKVEFLVSFYNNEISEKSEIFDDQFSVERPDGSNFTLKIRSTKLEDSAMYFCASRRRGGNEQYFGPGTRLTVT.

This clonotype has a count of ten or more. The chain carries TRBV2 and TRBJ2-7; TRBD1 aligns across 8 bases. V lost 3 bases and J lost 0; bases outside the gene matches: 7. Germline CDR1 reads SNHLY; CDR2 reads FYNNEI. The length of the CDR3 is 16 residues. This CDR3 is CASSEGTGLSSYEQYF. The CDR3 DNA is TGTGCCAGCAGTGAGGGGACAGGTCTAAGCTCCTACGAGCAGTACTTC.

V usage is TRBV6-2 or TRBV6-3 and J usage is TRBJ1-1, with D hard to call. This CDR3 region has 12 residues. Germline CDR1 and CDR2: MNHEY and SVGEGT. V lost 2 bases to trimming and J lost 1 base, with 2 bases between them. The CDR3 DNA reads as TGTGCCAGCAGTTACCCGAACACTGAAGCTTTCTTT. Encoded protein: CASSYPNTEAFF.

In this sample, this clonotype turned up many times. The CDR3 DNA follows: TGTGCCAGCAGTTTGGAAGGCGATACGCAGTATTTT. Translating gives CASSLEGDTQYF. The chain is built from TRBV28 and TRBJ2-3, with D hard to call. The germline V and J ends were trimmed by 3 bases and 6 bases, with 7 bases remaining between them. Germline values: CDR1 MDHEN, CDR2 SYDVKM. The CDR3 is made up of 12 amino acids.

This clonotype occurred a few times. The chain couples TRBV2 to TRBJ1-6; TRBD1 might be the D (5 bases). Germline CDR1 reads SNHLY; CDR2 reads FYNNEI. Trimming took off 8 bases at V and 0 bases at J, with 11 bases between the two ends. The CDR3 extends over 15 amino acids. CDR3 sequence: CASSEQVSYNSPLHF. The CDR3 DNA follows: TGTGCCAGCTCCGAACAGGTCTCCTATAATTCACCCCTCCACTTT.

In its sample, this clonotype was seen a few times. In nucleotides, the CDR3 is TGCAGTGCTAGGAACAGGGTTTCTACAGAGACCCAGTACTTC. Protein sequence: CSARNRVSTETQYF. The rearrangement joins TRBV20-1 to TRBJ2-5, with D perhaps TRBD1 (6 bases). Germline loops: CDR1 DFQATT, CDR2 SNEGSKA (reference sequence). The CDR3 runs 14 residues. V gave up 3 bases and J gave up 4 bases, with 15 bases separating them.